This T cell receptor beta chain was captured by sequencing in a study of cytomegalovirus exposure and HLA in healthy donors. Study conclusions and caveats: The authors later found HLA-associated TCR beta chains more clonally expanded than equally common others. Cytomegalovirus status was reportedly diagnosed by the classifier with high sensitivity and specificity. Sequencing artifact likely explains a cluster of highly shared sequence variants.

Germline CDR1 MGHDK, CDR2 SYGVNS. The V and J ends lost 1 base and 6 bases, in that order; junction bases with no gene match: 8. The CDR3 length is 16 residues. PCR employed 60 Vbeta and 13 Jbeta primers. Authors' processing steps: Around 9.9 million shared chains were among the roughly 80 million unique TCR beta chains that a later analysis counted. Profiled with immunoSEQ multiplex PCR; TCRdb holds only in-frame clones, not every one. Clone size and the V and J calls come from that table; the DNA yielded D and trimming. The data show 110,000 to 150,000 clones, about 10% seen once. Details on this clone: What it recognizes is unknown.

Input material: PBMCs. The source of this sequence is a man between 50 and 59 years old in good health and CMV-seronegative. The chain combines TRBV25-1 with TRBJ1-1, with 10 nucleotides matching TRBD1. The CDR3 DNA reads TGTGCCAGCAGTGAATGGTACCGGGACAGGGGTTCTGAAGCTTTCTTT. Translation: CASSEWYRDRGSEAFF.